A single sample gave rise to the 32 T cell receptor beta chains below, sequenced in a study of T cells after posttransplantation cyclophosphamide. Data came from immunoSEQ multiplex PCR; TCRdb stores just in-frame clones and leaves some out. The data hold over 3,500 clones, with 75% to 80% observed a single time. Cyclophosphamide on days +3 and +4 followed busulfan-fludarabine conditioning and a marrow graft. The source was PBMCs, collected 29 days after a stem cell transplant with posttransplant cyclophosphamide. These receptors all come from a male patient in his fifties or sixties who received an allogeneic stem cell transplant from an unrelated donor, was CMV-positive, and had acute GVHD only. A subset of T cells may come from the graft donor.

The chain links TRBV29-1 to TRBJ2-1, with TRBD2 matching over 7 bases. J was trimmed by 7 bases and V by 0 bases; bases with no gene match: 18. The CDR3 runs to 18 residues. The germline V gene encodes CDR1 SQVTM and CDR2 ANQGSEA. In nucleotides, the CDR3 is TGCAGCGTTGAAGATCTAGTACGGGCGGGAGTGGTTGGGAATGAGCAGTTCTTC. Translated, it gives CSVEDLVRAGVVGNEQFF.

The V and J genes are TRBV25-1 and TRBJ2-7; 12 bases line up with TRBD2. Germline CDR1 and CDR2: MGHDK and SYGVNS. CDR3 size: 14 residues. V shed 6 bases and J 6 bases; nucleotides not matched to a gene: 6. The DNA of the CDR3 is TGTGCCAGCAGCCTAGCGGGGGGGCTGGTCGAGCAGTACTTC. It yields the protein CASSLAGGLVEQYF.

This chain uses TRBV30 with TRBJ2-1; TRBD2 agrees at 10 bases. The CDR3 runs to 14 residues. Per germline, CDR1 GTSNPN and CDR2 SVGIG (reference sequence). The V and J ends lost 7 bases and 2 bases, in that order; junction bases with no gene match: 5. CDR3 sequence reads: CASKRGGTYNEQFF. In DNA, the CDR3 is TGTGCCTCTAAGCGGGGGGGCACCTACAATGAGCAGTTCTTC.

This chain uses TRBV11-2 with TRBJ2-1, with D maybe TRBD2 (6 bases). This CDR3 contains 13 residues. Germline CDR1 reads SGHAT; CDR2 reads FQNNGV. V was trimmed by 7 bases and J by 4 bases, leaving 11 bases between them. This CDR3 is CASTRDWYNEQFF. The CDR3 DNA is TGTGCCAGCACCCGGGACTGGTACAATGAGCAGTTCTTC. Full variable domain (remainder filled in from reference TRBV11-2 and TRBJ2-1): EAGVAQSPRYKIIEKRQSVAFWCNPISGHATLYWYQQILGQGPKLLIQFQNNGVVDDSQLPKDRFSAERLKGVDSTLKIQPAKLEDSAVYLCASTRDWYNEQFFGPGTRLTVL.

V usage is TRBV7-8 and J usage is TRBJ2-5; 11 positions agree with TRBD2. With V trimmed by 5 bases and J by 2 bases, 7 bases remained unmatched. CDR1 SGHVS and CDR2 FQNEAQ come from the germline V gene. This CDR3 spans 16 amino acids. The CDR3 spells CASSLRLAGLQETQYF. CDR3 coding DNA: TGTGCCAGCAGCCTCCGACTAGCGGGGTTACAAGAGACCCAGTACTTC.

The chain has TRBV7-6 and TRBJ2-1, with 7 nucleotides matching TRBD2. This CDR3 spans 16 amino acids. Germline trimming cut 0 bases from V and 5 bases from J; bases unmatched to any gene: 7. Germline values: CDR1 SGHVS, CDR2 FNYEAQ. For the CDR3, the DNA is TGTGCCAGCAGCTTAGCAGGACTAGGAATAAACAATGAGCAGTTCTTC. The encoded protein is CASSLAGLGINNEQFF.

The chain carries TRBV18 and TRBJ2-5; D not certain. Germline CDR1 KGHSH, CDR2 LQKENI. Deletions cut 4 bases from V and 2 bases from J, with 20 bases between. The CDR3 has 17 amino acids. CDR3 sequence (DNA): TGTGCCAGCTCACTTACCTCCTCACAGCCGTTACAAGAGACCCAGTACTTC. This gives the protein CASSLTSSQPLQETQYF.

The rearrangement joins TRBV6-1 to TRBJ2-5, with 8 bases identical to TRBD1. This CDR3 contains 17 residues. The V gene's germline CDR1 is MNHNS and CDR2 SASEGT. Germline trimming cut 4 bases from V and 10 bases from J; bases unmatched to any gene: 20. DNA for the CDR3: TGTGCCAGCAGTGCTGGACAGGGACTGACTACCTCAGGGGACCAGTACTTC. It yields the protein CASSAGQGLTTSGDQYF.

The chain uses TRBV5-4 and TRBJ2-5, with 7 bases that match TRBD1. Germline lookup yields CDR1 SGHNT and CDR2 YYREEE (reference sequence). The junction had 6 bases not matched to a gene; V was cut back by 0 bases and J by 7 bases. CDR3 length: 14 residues. The DNA for the CDR3 is TGTGCCAGCAGCTTGGAAACAGGGGTTCGGACCCAGTACTTC. Its translation: CASSLETGVRTQYF.

The gene calls are TRBV19 and TRBJ1-2; 7 nucleotides align to TRBD1. The V and J ends lost 5 bases and 7 bases, in that order; junction bases with no gene match: 4. Germline CDR1 LNHDA, CDR2 SQIVND (reference sequence). This CDR3 is built from 12 residues. The CDR3 coding sequence is TGTGCCAGTAGTTATACAGGGGTTGGCTACACCTTC. This sequence encodes CASSYTGVGYTF.

The V and J genes are TRBV7-9 and TRBJ1-6, with TRBD1 matching 7 bases. The V and J ends lost 3 bases and 5 bases, in that order; junction bases with no gene match: 1. Per the germline V gene, CDR1 is SEHNR and CDR2 is FQNEAQ (reference sequence). This CDR3 is 14 amino acids long. The CDR3 nucleotides are TGTGCCAGCAGCTTCGGACAGGATAATTCACCCCTCCACTTT. This codes for CASSFGQDNSPLHF.

The rearrangement links TRBV29-1 to TRBJ2-1; TRBD2 agrees at 8 bases. Germline lookup yields CDR1 SQVTM and CDR2 ANQGSEA. This CDR3 is built from 14 residues. The ends lost 4 bases at V and 4 bases at J; junction bases unmatched: 6. CDR3 sequence: CSVAASGRYNEQFF. The CDR3 DNA reads as TGCAGCGTTGCGGCTAGCGGGCGATACAATGAGCAGTTCTTC.

This chain connects TRBV11-2 to TRBJ2-7; the D gene is possibly TRBD1 (6 bases). The CDR3 runs to 17 residues. Germline V gene data show CDR1 as SGHAT and CDR2 as FQNNGV. V gave up 3 bases and J gave up 2 bases, with 20 bases separating them. The CDR3 loop reads CASSLPIVRDKTYEQYF. DNA of the CDR3: TGTGCCAGCAGCTTGCCTATCGTCCGGGACAAGACCTACGAGCAGTACTTC.

The chain is built from TRBV4-1 and TRBJ1-4; 7 bases map to TRBD1. This CDR3 region has 15 residues. CDR1 and CDR2 from the germline V gene are MGHRA and YSYEKL. J was trimmed by 6 bases and V by 4 bases; bases with no gene match: 8. The CDR3 nucleotides read TGCGCCAGCAGCCCCTGGAGACAGGGAGATGAAAAACTGTTTTTT. Its protein product is CASSPWRQGDEKLFF.

The V call is TRBV14, the J call TRBJ2-6, with a weak D call TRBD2 (6 bases). Germline values: CDR1 SGHDN, CDR2 FVKESK. V was trimmed by 2 bases and J by 9 bases, leaving 14 bases between them. The CDR3 is 15 amino acids. CDR3: CASSQTAGWLNVLTF. Written as DNA, the CDR3 is TGTGCCAGCAGCCAAACTGCGGGATGGCTCAACGTCCTGACTTTC.

V usage is TRBV7-8 and J usage is TRBJ2-5; 9 bases map to TRBD1. The CDR3 length is 16 residues. The germline gives CDR1 SGHVS, CDR2 FQNEAQ. Trimming took 5 bases from V and 4 from J; bases not matched to a gene: 11. The CDR3 DNA sequence: TGTGCCAGCAGCAACCCCGGGACAGGGTTCGGAGAGACCCAGTACTTC. This gives the protein CASSNPGTGFGETQYF. The full variable domain, in which reference TRBV7-8 and TRBJ2-5 provide the parts outside the CDR3, is GAGVSQSPRYKVAKRGQDVALRCDPISGHVSLFWYQQALGQGPEFLTYFQNEAQLDKSGLPSDRFFAERPEGSVSTLKIQRTQQEDSAVYLCASSNPGTGFGETQYFGPGTRLLVL.

This chain uses TRBV28 with TRBJ1-2, with TRBD1 matching 7 bases. The CDR3 sequence is 19 residues long. Germline V lookup: CDR1 MDHEN, CDR2 SYDVKM. J gave up 1 base and V 3 bases, and 17 bases lay outside the gene matches. The CDR3 DNA reads as TGTGCCAGCAGTTTTCCCCTCATATCGGGACAGCCCTTTAACTATGGCTACACCTTC. It encodes CASSFPLISGQPFNYGYTF.

The chain is built from TRBV10-3 and TRBJ2-1, with D possibly TRBD2 on 5 matching bases. The CDR3 has 17 amino acids. V lost 5 bases to trimming and J lost 6 bases, with 23 bases between them. Germline-derived CDR1 and CDR2 are ENHRY and SYGVKD. The CDR3 DNA reads TGTGCCATCAGTTCACAACCCGAACAGAGAAGCGGCAATGAGCAGTTCTTC. As protein: CAISSQPEQRSGNEQFF.

This sequence joins TRBV7-9 and TRBJ2-1; TRBD2 might be the D (6 bases). Germline lookup yields CDR1 SEHNR and CDR2 FQNEAQ (reference sequence). The CDR3 covers 17 residues. Trimming left V 1 base short and J 8 bases short, with 21 bases between. CDR3 region: CASSLVFADGSGDEQFF. In DNA, the CDR3 is TGTGCCAGCAGCTTAGTTTTTGCTGACGGGAGTGGGGATGAGCAGTTCTTC.

This rearrangement joins TRBV5-1 to TRBJ2-3, with 7 bases matching TRBD1. The CDR3 covers 14 residues. Trimming removed 4 bases from V and 2 bases from J; junction bases left unmatched: 4. Germline loops: CDR1 SGHRS, CDR2 YFSETQ. CDR3 residues: CASSMGQFTDTQYF. CDR3 bases: TGCGCCAGCAGCATGGGACAGTTCACAGATACGCAGTATTTT.

The chain is built from TRBV7-8 and TRBJ1-1; tentatively, D is TRBD1 (6 bases). Germline CDR1 reads SGHVS; CDR2 reads FQNEAQ. The CDR3 loop spans 15 amino acids. V lost 1 base and J 0 bases, leaving 9 bases between the germline ends. The CDR3 nucleotides are TGTGCCAGCAGCTTAGGGACAGTCATGAACACTGAAGCTTTCTTT. Translated: CASSLGTVMNTEAFF.

V gene TRBV4-2 combines with J gene TRBJ2-1, with 7 bases aligning to TRBD1. With 4 bases clipped from V and 0 bases from J, the junction kept 6 bases outside the gene matches. The CDR3 is 16 amino acids. CDR1 is LGHNA and CDR2 is YNFKEQ in the germline V gene. The CDR3 coding sequence is TGTGCCAGCAGCCTCGGGACAGCCACCTCCTACAATGAGCAGTTCTTC. It yields the protein CASSLGTATSYNEQFF.

The rearrangement joins TRBV5-6 to TRBJ2-7; TRBD1 matches 7 bases. The J call is in doubt because the DNA end fits TRBJ2-4 better. This CDR3 comprises 15 residues. Germline V gene lookup returns CDR1 SGHDT and CDR2 YYEEEE. The CDR3 protein is CASSFLSGGKNIQYF. CDR3 DNA sequence: TGTGCCAGCAGCTTCCTCTCAGGGGGCAAAAACATTCAGTACTTC.

The rearrangement joins TRBV11-2 to TRBJ2-2, with 12 positions matching TRBD2. V lost 5 bases to trimming and J lost 0 bases; unmatched junction nucleotides: 7. The V gene's germline CDR1 is SGHAT and CDR2 FQNNGV. The length of the CDR3 is 18 residues. CDR3: CASSRALAGGANTGELFF. The CDR3 DNA reads as TGTGCCAGCAGCAGAGCACTAGCGGGAGGCGCGAACACCGGGGAGCTGTTTTTT.

The chain uses TRBV15 and TRBJ2-1; 7 bases are shared with TRBD1. Germline CDR1 and CDR2: LNHNV and YYDKDF (reference sequence). This CDR3 region has 13 residues. Unmatched junction bases numbered 8, after V lost 9 bases and J lost 6 bases. CDR3 protein: CATTKGAGNEQFF. As DNA, the CDR3 is TGTGCCACTACCAAGGGGGCGGGCAATGAGCAGTTCTTC.

The chain is built from TRBV2 and TRBJ2-1; weak D call: TRBD1 (6 bases). Trimming removed 6 bases at V and 2 bases at J, with 11 bases between. Per germline, CDR1 SNHLY and CDR2 FYNNEI. The CDR3 has 14 residues. The CDR3 region is CASSRQGPYNEQFF. In nucleotides, the CDR3 is TGTGCCAGCAGCCGGCAGGGGCCCTACAATGAGCAGTTCTTC.

In its sample, this clone was seen once. This chain links TRBV20-1 with TRBJ1-3; D ambiguous. Germline V gene data show CDR1 as DFQATT and CDR2 as SNEGSKA (reference sequence). The CDR3 extends over 11 amino acids. The ends were cut back, 5 bases at V and 0 bases at J, with 2 bases in the middle. The CDR3 region has the DNA TGCAGTGCTCGCTCTGGAAACACCATATATTTT. Protein: CSARSGNTIYF.

The chain combines TRBV5-8 with TRBJ2-7, with 7 bases that match TRBD2. From germline, CDR1 is SGHTS and CDR2 YDEGEE. The CDR3 spans 17 residues. V dropped 2 bases and J dropped 1; count of bases not matched to a gene: 12. CDR3 protein: CASSFPGRLAVSYEQYF. CDR3 coding DNA: TGTGCCAGCAGCTTCCCCGGTCGCCTAGCGGTTTCCTACGAGCAGTACTTC.

By share, this clone counts as large. The chain joins TRBV10-3 to TRBJ2-7; 7 bases agree with TRBD1. Germline CDR1 is ENHRY and CDR2 is SYGVKD. The V gene end was trimmed by 3 bases and the J gene end by 3 bases; junction bases not matched to a gene: 5. The CDR3 has 14 amino acids. CDR3 nucleotides: TGTGCCATCAGTGAACCAGGGGGATACTACGAGCAGTACTTC. Translation gives CAISEPGGYYEQYF.

The J gene is TRBJ1-1, the V gene TRBV2; unclear D gene. V was shortened by 6 bases and J by 7 bases, with 12 bases between the two germline ends. The CDR3 has 12 amino acids. Looked up from germline, CDR1 is SNHLY and CDR2 is FYNNEI. Written as DNA, the CDR3 is TGTGCCAGCAGAGCGGCGGAGGATGAAGCTTTCTTT. Encoded protein: CASRAAEDEAFF.

CDR3 nucleotides: TGTGCCAGCTCACCGTGGACAGGGGGCACTGAAGCTTTCTTT. It encodes CASSPWTGGTEAFF. V is TRBV18 and J is TRBJ1-1, with 10 bases that match TRBD1. Germline CDR1 KGHSH, CDR2 LQKENI. The length of the CDR3 is 14 residues. V gave up 3 bases and J gave up 4 bases; unmatched junction bases: 2.

This chain uses TRBV4-2 with TRBJ2-1; the match to TRBD2 covers 9 bases. This CDR3 contains 20 residues. Looked up from germline, CDR1 is LGHNA and CDR2 is YNFKEQ. Trimming cost V 3 bases and J 5 bases; bases outside gene matches: 20. Here the CDR3 reads CASSHELGGSWGLADNEQFF. The CDR3 DNA reads as TGTGCCAGCAGCCACGAACTGGGAGGGTCCTGGGGACTAGCAGACAATGAGCAGTTCTTC.